This TCR beta chain emerged from a study of blood T cell repertoires in COVID-19. The wider study: From the United States, Italy and Spain came samples of acute and convalescent COVID-19. Sources were T cells, B-cell-depleted T cells, or PBMCs; the material itself was cDNA or gDNA.

Original handling: Amplification of reference gene primers was used by the study to estimate nucleated cell counts. Profiling relied on immunoSEQ multiplex PCR, and the TCRdb table lists in-frame clones only, not all of them. V and J calls and clone size are copied from that table; D and trimming were computed from the DNA. The data show 190,000 or so clones, with under 90% seen just once and around 6.6% held by the top ten. CDR3 length equals 13 residues. V dropped 0 bases and J dropped 3 bases, with 6 bases sitting between them. Looked up from germline, CDR1 is KGHSH and CDR2 is LQKENI. The sequence was collected from a man aged 35-49 years with acute or convalescent COVID-19. V and J are TRBV18 and TRBJ2-7; a weak D match, TRBD1 (6 bases). The sequencing input was peripheral blood. The CDR3 region is CASSPPGGYEQYF. The CDR3, as DNA: TGTGCCAGCTCACCACCAGGGGGCTACGAGCAGTACTTC.